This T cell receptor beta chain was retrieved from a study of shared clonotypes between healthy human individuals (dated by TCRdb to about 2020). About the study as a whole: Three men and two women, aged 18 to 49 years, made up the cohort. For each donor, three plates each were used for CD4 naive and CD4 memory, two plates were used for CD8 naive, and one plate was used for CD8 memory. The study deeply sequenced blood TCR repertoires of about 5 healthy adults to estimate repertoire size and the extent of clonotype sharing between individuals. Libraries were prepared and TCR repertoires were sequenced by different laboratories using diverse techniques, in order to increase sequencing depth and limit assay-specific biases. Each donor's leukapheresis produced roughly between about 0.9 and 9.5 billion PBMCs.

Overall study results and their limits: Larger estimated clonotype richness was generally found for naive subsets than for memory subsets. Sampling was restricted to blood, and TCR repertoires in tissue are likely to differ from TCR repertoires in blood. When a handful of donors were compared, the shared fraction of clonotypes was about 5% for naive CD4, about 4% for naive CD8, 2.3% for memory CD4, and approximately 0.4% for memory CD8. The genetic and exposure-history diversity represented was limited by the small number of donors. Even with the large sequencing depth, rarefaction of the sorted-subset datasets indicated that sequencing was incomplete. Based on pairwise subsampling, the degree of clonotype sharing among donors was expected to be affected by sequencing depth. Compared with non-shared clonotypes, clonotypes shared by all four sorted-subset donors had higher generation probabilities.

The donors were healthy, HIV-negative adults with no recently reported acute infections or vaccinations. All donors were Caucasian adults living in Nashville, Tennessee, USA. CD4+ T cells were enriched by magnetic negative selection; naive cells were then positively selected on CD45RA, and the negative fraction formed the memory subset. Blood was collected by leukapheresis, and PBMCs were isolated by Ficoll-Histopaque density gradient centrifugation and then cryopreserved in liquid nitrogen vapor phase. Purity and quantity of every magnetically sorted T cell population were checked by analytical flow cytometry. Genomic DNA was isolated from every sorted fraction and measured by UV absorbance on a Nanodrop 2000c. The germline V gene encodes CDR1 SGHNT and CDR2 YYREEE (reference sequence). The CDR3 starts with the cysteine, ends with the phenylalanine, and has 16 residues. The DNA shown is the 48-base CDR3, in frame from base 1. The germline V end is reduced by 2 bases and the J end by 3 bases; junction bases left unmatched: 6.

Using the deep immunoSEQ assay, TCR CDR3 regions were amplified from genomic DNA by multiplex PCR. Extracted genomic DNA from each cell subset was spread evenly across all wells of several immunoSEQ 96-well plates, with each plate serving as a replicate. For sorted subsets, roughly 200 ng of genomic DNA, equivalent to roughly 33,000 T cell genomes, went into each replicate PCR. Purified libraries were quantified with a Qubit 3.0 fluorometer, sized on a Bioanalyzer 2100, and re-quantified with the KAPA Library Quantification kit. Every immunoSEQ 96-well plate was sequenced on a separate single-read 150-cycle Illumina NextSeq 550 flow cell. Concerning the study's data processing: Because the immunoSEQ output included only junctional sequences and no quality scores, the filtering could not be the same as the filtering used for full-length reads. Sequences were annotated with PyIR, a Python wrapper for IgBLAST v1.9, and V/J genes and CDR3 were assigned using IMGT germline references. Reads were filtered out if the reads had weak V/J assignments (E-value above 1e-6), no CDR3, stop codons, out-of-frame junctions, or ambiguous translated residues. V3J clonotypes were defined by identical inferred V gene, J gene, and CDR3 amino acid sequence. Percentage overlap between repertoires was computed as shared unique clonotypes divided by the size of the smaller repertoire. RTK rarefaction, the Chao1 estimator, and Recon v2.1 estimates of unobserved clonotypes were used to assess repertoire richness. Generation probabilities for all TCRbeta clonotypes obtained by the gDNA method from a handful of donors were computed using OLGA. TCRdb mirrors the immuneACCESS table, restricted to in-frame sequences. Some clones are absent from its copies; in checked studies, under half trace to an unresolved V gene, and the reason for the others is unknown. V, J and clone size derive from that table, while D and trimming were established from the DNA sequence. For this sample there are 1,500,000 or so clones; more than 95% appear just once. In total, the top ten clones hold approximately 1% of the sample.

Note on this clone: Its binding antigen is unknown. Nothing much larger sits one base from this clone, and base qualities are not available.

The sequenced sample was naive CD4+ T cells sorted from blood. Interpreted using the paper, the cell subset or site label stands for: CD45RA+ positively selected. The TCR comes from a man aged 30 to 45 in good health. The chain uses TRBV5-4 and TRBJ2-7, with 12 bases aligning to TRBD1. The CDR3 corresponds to CASSFPGTGGNYEQYF. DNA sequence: TGTGCCAGCAGCTTCCCCGGGACAGGGGGCAACTACGAGCAGTACTTC. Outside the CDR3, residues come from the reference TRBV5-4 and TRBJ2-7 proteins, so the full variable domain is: ETGVTQSPTHLIKTRGQQVTLRCSSQSGHNTVSWYQQALGQGPQFIFQYYREEENGRGNFPPRFSGLQFPNYSSELNVNALELDDSALYLCASSFPGTGGNYEQYFGPGTRLTVT.